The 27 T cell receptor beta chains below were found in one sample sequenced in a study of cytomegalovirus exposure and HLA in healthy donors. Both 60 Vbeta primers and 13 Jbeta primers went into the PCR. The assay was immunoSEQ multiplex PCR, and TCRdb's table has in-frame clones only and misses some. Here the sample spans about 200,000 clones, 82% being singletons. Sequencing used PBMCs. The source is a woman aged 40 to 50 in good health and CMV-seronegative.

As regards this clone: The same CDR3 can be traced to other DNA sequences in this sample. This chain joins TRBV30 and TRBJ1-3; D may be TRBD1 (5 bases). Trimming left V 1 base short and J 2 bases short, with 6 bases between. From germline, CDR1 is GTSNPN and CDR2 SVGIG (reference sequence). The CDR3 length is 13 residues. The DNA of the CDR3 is TGTGCCTGGAGTGCAGGGACTGGAAACACCATATATTTT. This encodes CAWSAGTGNTIYF.

The CDR3 region has the DNA TGCGCCAGCAGCCAAGAGAACAGGGGGCAGTATGGCTACACCTTC. It yields the protein CASSQENRGQYGYTF. The chain has TRBV4-1 and TRBJ1-2; 9 nucleotides agree with TRBD1. Germline trimming cut 0 bases from V and 5 bases from J; bases unmatched to any gene: 4. The CDR3 is 15 amino acids. Germline CDR1 MGHRA, CDR2 YSYEKL.

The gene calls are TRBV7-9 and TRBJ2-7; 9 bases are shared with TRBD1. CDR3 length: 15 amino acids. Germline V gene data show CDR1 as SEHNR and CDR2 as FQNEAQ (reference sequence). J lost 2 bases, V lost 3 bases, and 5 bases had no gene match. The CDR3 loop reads CASSFTRDRAYEQYF. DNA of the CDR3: TGTGCCAGCAGCTTTACCCGGGACAGGGCCTACGAGCAGTACTTC.

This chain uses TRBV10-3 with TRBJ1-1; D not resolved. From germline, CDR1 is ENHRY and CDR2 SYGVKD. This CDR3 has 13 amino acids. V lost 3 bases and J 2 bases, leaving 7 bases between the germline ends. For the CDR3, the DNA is TGTGCCATCAGTGAACAGATTAACACTGAAGCTTTCTTT. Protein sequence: CAISEQINTEAFF.

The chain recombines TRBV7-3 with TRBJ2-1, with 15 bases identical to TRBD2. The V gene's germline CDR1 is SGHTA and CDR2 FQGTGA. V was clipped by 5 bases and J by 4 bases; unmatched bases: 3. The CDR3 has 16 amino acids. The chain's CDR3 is CASSPGTSGRYNEQFF. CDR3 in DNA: TGTGCCAGCAGCCCGGGGACTAGCGGGAGGTACAATGAGCAGTTCTTC.

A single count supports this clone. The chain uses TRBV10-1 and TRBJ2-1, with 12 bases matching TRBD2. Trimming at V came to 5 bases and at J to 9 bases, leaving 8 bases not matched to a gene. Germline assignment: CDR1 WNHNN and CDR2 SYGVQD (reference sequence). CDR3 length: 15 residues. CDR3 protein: CASSSSSGRASEQFF. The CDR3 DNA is TGCGCCAGCAGTTCGTCTAGCGGGAGGGCCAGTGAGCAGTTCTTC.

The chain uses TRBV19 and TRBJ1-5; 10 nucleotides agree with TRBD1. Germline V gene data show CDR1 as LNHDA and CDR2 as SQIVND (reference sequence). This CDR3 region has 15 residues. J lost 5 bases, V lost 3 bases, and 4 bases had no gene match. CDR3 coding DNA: TGTGCCAGTAGTATCTACGGACAGGGGGATCAGCCCCAGCATTTT. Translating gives CASSIYGQGDQPQHF.

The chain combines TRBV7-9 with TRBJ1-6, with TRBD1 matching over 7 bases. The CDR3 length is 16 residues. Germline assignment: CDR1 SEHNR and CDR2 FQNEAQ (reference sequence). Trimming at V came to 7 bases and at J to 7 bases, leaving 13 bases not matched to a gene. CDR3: CASNLGVGTENSPLHF. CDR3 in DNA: TGTGCCAGCAACCTGGGGGTGGGGACAGAGAATTCACCCCTCCACTTT.

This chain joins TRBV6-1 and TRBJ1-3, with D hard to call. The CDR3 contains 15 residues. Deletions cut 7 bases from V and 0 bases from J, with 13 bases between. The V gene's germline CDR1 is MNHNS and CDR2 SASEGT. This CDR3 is CASNQNTASGNTIYF. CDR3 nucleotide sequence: TGTGCCAGCAACCAAAACACCGCCTCTGGAAACACCATATATTTT.

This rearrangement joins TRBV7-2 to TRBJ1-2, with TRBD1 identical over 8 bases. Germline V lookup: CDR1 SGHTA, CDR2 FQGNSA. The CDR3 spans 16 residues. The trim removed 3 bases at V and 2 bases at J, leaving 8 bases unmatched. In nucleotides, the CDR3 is TGTGCCAGCAGCTTTTACACAGGGGGGCGAAACTATGGCTACACCTTC. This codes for CASSFYTGGRNYGYTF.

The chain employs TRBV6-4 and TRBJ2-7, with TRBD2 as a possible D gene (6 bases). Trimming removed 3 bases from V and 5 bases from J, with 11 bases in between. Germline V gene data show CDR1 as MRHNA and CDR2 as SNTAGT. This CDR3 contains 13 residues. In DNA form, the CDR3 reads TGTGCCAGCAGTGAAGGTAGCGGAAACGAGCAGTACTTC. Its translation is CASSEGSGNEQYF.

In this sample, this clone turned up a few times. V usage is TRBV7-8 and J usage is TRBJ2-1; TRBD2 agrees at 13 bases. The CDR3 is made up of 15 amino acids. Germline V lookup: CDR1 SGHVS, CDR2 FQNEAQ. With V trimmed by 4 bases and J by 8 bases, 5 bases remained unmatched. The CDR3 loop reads CASSSGTSGIYEQFF. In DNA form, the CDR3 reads TGTGCCAGCAGCTCCGGGACTAGCGGGATCTATGAGCAGTTCTTC.

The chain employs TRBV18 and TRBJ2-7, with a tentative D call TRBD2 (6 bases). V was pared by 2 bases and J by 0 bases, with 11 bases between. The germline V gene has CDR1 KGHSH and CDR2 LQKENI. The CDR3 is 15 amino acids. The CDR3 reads CASSPVPTSSYEQYF. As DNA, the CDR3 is TGTGCCAGCTCACCAGTGCCGACTAGCTCCTACGAGCAGTACTTC.

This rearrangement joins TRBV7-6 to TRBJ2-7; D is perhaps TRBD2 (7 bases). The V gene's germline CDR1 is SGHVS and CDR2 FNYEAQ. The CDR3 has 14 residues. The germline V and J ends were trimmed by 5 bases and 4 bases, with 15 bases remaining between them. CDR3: CASSGGDKKYEQYF. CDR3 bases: TGTGCCAGCAGCGGGGGGGACAAGAAATACGAGCAGTACTTC.

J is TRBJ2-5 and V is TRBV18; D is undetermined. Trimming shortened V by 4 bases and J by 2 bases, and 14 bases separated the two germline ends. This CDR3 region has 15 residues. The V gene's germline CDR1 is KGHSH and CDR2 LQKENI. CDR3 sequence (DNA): TGTGCCAGCTCACGAATCAACCCGACACAAGAGACCCAGTACTTC. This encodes CASSRINPTQETQYF.

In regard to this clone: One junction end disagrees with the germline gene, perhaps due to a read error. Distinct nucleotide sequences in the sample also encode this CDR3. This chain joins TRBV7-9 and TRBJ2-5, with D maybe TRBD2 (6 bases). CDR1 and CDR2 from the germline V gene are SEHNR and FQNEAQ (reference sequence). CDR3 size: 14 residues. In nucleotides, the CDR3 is TGCGCCAGCAGCCGAGGGGAGGCCGAAGAGACCCAGTACTTC. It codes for CASSRGEAEETQYF.

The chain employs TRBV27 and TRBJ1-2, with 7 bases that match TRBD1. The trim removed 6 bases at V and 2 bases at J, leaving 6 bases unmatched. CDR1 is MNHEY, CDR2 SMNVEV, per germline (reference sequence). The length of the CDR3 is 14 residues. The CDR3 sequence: CASSKGGRNYGYTF. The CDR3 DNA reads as TGTGCCAGCAGCAAAGGGGGCAGAAACTATGGCTACACCTTC.

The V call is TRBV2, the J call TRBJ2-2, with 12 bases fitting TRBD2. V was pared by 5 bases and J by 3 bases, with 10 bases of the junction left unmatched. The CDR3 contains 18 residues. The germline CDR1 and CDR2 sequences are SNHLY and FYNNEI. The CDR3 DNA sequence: TGTGCCAGCAGTCGTAGACTAGCGGGAGCCGCGTACACCGGGGAGCTGTTTTTT. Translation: CASSRRLAGAAYTGELFF. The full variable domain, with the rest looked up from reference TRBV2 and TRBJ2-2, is EPEVTQTPSHQVTQMGQEVILRCVPISNHLYFYWYRQILGQKVEFLVSFYNNEISEKSEIFDDQFSVERPDGSNFTLKIRSTKLEDSAMYFCASSRRLAGAAYTGELFFGEGSRLTVL.

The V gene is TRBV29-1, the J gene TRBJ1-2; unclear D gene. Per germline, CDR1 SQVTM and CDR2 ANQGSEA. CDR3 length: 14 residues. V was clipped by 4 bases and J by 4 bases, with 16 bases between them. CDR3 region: CSVASGRGLYGYTF. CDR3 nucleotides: TGCAGCGTTGCAAGCGGACGAGGGCTCTATGGCTACACCTTC.

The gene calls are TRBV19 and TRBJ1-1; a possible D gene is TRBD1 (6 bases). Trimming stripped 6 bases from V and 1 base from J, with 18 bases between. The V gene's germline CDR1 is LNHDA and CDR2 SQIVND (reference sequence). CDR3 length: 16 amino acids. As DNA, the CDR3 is TGTGCCAGTAGAAAGGACAGAAATGACGGGAACACTGAAGCTTTCTTT. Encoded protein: CASRKDRNDGNTEAFF.

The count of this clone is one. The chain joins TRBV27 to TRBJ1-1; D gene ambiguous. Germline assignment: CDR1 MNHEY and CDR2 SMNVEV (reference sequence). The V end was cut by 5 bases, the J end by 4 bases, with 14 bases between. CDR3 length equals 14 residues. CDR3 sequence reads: CASSAPDRGTEAFF. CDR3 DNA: TGTGCCAGCAGTGCCCCCGACCGGGGCACTGAAGCTTTCTTT.

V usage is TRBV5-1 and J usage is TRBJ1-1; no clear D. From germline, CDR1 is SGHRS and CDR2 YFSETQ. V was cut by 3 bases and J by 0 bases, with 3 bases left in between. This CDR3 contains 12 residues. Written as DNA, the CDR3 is TGCGCCAGCAGCTCGGTGAACACTGAAGCTTTCTTT. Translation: CASSSVNTEAFF. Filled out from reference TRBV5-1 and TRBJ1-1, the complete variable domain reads KAGVTQTPRYLIKTRGQQVTLSCSPISGHRSVSWYQQTPGQGLQFLFEYFSETQRNKGNFPGRFSGRQFSNSRSEMNVSTLELGDSALYLCASSSVNTEAFFGQGTRLTVV.

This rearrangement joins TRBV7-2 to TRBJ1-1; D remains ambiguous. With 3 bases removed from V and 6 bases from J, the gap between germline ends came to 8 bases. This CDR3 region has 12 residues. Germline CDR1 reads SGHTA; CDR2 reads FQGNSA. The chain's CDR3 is CASSFGWPEAFF. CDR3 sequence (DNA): TGTGCCAGCAGCTTTGGTTGGCCTGAAGCTTTCTTT.

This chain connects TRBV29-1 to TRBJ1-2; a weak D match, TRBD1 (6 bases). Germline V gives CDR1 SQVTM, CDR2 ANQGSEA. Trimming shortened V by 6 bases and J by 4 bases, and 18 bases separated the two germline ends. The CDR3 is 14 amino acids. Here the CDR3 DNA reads TGCAGCGTAGGGACATTCTCCGGCCCCTATGGCTACACCTTC. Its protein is CSVGTFSGPYGYTF.

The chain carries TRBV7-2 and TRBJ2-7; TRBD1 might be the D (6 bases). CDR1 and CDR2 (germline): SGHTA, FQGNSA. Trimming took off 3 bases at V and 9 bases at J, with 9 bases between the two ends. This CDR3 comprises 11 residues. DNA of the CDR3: TGTGCCAGCAGCTTGGGACATGGGCAGTACTTC. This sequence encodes CASSLGHGQYF.

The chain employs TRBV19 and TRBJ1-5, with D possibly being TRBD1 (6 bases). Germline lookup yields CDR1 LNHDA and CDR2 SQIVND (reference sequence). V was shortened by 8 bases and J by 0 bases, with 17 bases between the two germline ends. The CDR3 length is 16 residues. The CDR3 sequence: CASAGQSPNSNQPQHF. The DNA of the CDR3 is TGTGCCAGTGCAGGACAGTCCCCTAATAGCAATCAGCCCCAGCATTTT.

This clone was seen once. CDR3 amino acids: CASSQGLAGPETQYF. As DNA, the CDR3 is TGTGCCAGCAGTCAAGGACTAGCGGGCCCCGAGACCCAGTACTTC. The chain carries TRBV27 and TRBJ2-5; TRBD2 matches at 11 bases. Germline trimming cut 5 bases from V and 5 bases from J; bases unmatched to any gene: 7. CDR1 is MNHEY, CDR2 SMNVEV, per germline (reference sequence). The CDR3 covers 15 residues.